This T cell receptor beta chain is drawn from a study of T cells in localized non-small cell lung cancer. The length of the CDR3 is 15 residues. After removal of 5 bases from V and 8 bases from J, the junction contained 10 bases not matched to a gene. Germline CDR1 and CDR2: LNHNV and YYDKDF (reference sequence). Profiling relied on immunoSEQ multiplex PCR, and the TCRdb table lists in-frame clones only, not all of them. The sample has nearly 25,000 clones, 75% to 90% seen once. This clone was counted a single time. The chain couples TRBV15 to TRBJ2-1; 9 bases match TRBD1. This specimen consisted of peripheral blood, obtained before any cancer treatment. The sequence was obtained from a male donor aged 60 or over with stage II squamous cell lung carcinoma. The CDR3 region is CATSGHRGRGDEQFF. CDR3 nucleotides: TGTGCCACCAGCGGACACAGGGGGCGAGGGGATGAGCAGTTCTTC.